This TCR beta chain was recovered during a study of beta chain features in type 1 diabetes. This clone was recorded a few times. The antigen remains undetermined. This CDR3 spans 13 amino acids. The germline gives CDR1 SGHAT, CDR2 FQNNGV. V lost 7 bases to trimming and J lost 2 bases, with 11 bases between them. Every bit of the isolated RNA underwent reverse transcription, so sequencing read expressed TCRB transcripts. Measured with immunoSEQ multiplex PCR; TCRdb has only the in-frame clones, and not every one. The sample comprises approximately 250,000 clones, roughly 24% of which are singletons, and around 0.012% rests with the top ten. A single heparinised draw of approximately 110 mL on average was taken per donor. Study-wide results and limits: VDJ junctions from type 1 diabetes patients carried fewer insertions and larger deletions. Shorter TCRB CDR3s, moderately but significantly so, were found in Type 1 diabetes patients in all four CD4+ subsets. Highly expressing activated T cells could be over-counted with a cDNA template.

The chain employs TRBV11-2 and TRBJ1-2, with a possible D match to TRBD1 (6 bases). The sequencing input was naive CD4+ T cells from blood. The receptor was derived from a woman aged 25 to 39 with type 1 diabetes. CDR3: CASTLDRNYGYTF. CDR3 nucleotides: TGTGCCAGCACTTTGGACAGAAACTATGGCTACACCTTC.